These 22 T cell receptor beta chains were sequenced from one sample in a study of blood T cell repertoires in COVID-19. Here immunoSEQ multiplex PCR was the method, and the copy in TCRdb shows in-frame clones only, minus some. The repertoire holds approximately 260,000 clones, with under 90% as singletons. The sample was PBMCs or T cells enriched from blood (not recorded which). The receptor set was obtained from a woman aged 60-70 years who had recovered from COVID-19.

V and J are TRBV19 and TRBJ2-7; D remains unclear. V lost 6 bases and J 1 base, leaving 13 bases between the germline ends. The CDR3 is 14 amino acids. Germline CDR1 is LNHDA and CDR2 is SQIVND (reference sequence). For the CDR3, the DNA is TGTGCCAGTAGCCCGCTAGTCCAATCCTACGAGCAGTACTTC. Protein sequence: CASSPLVQSYEQYF.

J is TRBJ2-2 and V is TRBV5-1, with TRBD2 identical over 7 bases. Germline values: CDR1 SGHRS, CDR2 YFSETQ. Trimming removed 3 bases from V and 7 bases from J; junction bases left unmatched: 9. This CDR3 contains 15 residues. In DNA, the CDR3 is TGCGCCAGCAGCTCGGGACTACATCAGGGCGGGGAGCTGTTTTTT. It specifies CASSSGLHQGGELFF.

In nucleotides, the CDR3 is TGTGCCAGCTCACCACGGACTAGCCCGAACAATGAGCAGTTCTTC. It specifies CASSPRTSPNNEQFF. The chain couples TRBV18 to TRBJ2-1; the match to TRBD2 covers 8 bases. Trimming at V came to 1 base and at J to 5 bases, leaving 4 bases not matched to a gene. CDR1 and CDR2 from the germline V gene are KGHSH and LQKENI. The CDR3 is 15 amino acids. Full variable domain (outside the CDR3, taken from reference TRBV18 and TRBJ2-1): NAGVMQNPRHLVRRRGQEARLRCSPMKGHSHVYWYRQLPEEGLKFMVYLQKENIIDESGMPKERFSAEFPKEGPSILRIQQVVRGDSAAYFCASSPRTSPNNEQFFGPGTRLTVL.

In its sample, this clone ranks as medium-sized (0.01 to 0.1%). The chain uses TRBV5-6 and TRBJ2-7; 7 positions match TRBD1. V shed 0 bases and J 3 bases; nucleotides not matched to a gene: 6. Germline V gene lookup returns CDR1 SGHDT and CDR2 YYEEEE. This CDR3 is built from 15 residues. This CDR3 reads CASSLGDRGFYEQYF. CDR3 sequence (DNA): TGTGCCAGCAGCTTGGGGGACAGAGGATTCTACGAGCAGTACTTC.

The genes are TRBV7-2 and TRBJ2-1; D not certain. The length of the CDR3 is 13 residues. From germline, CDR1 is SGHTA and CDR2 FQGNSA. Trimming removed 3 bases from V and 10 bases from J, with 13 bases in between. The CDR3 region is CASSFDARREQFF. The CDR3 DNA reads TGTGCCAGCAGCTTTGATGCTCGGAGAGAGCAGTTCTTC.

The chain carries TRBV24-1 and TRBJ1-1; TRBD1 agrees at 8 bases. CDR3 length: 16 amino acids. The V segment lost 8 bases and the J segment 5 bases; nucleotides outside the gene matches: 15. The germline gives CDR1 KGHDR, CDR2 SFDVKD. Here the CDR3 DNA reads TGTGCCACCATCAGGGACACATCCAGGGGGCGGACTGAAGCTTTCTTT. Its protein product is CATIRDTSRGRTEAFF.

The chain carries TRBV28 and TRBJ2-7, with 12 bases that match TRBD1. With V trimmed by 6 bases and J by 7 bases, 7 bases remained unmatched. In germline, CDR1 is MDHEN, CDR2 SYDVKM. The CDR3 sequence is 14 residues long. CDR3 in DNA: TGTGCCAGCAGCATGGGACAGGGGGCAGGTGAGCAGTACTTC. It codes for CASSMGQGAGEQYF. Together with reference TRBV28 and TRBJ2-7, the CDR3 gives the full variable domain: DVKVTQSSRYLVKRTGEKVFLECVQDMDHENMFWYRQDPGLGLRLIYFSYDVKMKEKGDIPEGYSVSREKKERFSLILESASTNQTSMYLCASSMGQGAGEQYFGPGTRLTVT.

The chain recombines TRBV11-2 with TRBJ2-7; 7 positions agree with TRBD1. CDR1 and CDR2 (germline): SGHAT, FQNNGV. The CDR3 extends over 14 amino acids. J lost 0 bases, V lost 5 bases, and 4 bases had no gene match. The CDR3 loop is CASSQWDSSYEQYF. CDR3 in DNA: TGTGCCAGCAGCCAATGGGACAGCTCCTACGAGCAGTACTTC.

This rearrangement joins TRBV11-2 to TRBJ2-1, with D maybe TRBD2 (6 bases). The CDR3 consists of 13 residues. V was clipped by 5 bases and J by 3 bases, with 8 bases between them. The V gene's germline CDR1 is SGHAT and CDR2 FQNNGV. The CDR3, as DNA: TGTGCCAGCAGCCCGGGGGTCTACAATGAGCAGTTCTTC. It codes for CASSPGVYNEQFF.

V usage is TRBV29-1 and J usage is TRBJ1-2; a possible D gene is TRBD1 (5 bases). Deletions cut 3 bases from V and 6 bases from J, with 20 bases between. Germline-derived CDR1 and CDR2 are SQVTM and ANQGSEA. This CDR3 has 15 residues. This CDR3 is CSVEFRTSRGDGYTF. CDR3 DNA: TGCAGCGTTGAGTTTAGGACATCTCGGGGGGATGGCTACACCTTC.

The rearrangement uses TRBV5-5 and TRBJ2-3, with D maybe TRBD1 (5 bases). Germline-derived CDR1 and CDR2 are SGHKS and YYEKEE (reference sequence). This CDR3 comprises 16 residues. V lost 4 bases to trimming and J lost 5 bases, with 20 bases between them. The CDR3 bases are TGTGCCAGCAGCCCTTCAACTCGGATGGGGCTAGATACGCAGTATTTT. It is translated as CASSPSTRMGLDTQYF.

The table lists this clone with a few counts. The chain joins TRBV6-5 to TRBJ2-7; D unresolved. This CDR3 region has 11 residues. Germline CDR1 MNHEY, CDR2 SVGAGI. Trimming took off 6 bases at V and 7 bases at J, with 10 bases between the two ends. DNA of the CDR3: TGTGCCAGCAGGACTCTTTGGGAGCAGTACTTC. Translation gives CASRTLWEQYF.

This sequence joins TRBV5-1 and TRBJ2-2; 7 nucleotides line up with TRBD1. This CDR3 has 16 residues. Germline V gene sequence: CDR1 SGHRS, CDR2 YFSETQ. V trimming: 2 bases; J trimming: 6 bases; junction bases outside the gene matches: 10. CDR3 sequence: CASSLERQGIAGELFF. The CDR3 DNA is TGCGCCAGCAGCTTAGAGAGACAGGGAATAGCCGGGGAGCTGTTTTTT.

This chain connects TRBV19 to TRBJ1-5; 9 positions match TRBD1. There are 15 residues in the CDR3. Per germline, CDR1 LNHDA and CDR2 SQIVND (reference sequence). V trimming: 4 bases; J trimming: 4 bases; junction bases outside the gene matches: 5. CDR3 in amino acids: CASSRDRAPNQPQHF. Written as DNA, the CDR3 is TGTGCCAGTAGTAGGGACAGGGCCCCAAATCAGCCCCAGCATTTT.

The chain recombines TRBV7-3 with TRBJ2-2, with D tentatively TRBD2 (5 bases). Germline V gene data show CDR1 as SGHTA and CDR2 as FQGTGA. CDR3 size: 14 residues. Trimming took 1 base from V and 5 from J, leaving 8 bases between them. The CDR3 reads CASSLNRETGELFF. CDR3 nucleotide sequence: TGTGCCAGCAGCTTAAATCGGGAAACCGGGGAGCTGTTTTTT.

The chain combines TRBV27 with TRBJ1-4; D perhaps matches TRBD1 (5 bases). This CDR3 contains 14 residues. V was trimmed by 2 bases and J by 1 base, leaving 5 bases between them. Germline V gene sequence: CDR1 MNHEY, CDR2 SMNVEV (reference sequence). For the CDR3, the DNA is TGTGCCAGCAGTTTACAGGGAACTAATGAAAAACTGTTTTTT. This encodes CASSLQGTNEKLFF.

CDR3 protein: CASSLPGGGKFGYTF. In DNA form, the CDR3 reads TGTGCCAGCAGTTTACCAGGGGGCGGGAAATTTGGCTACACCTTC. This chain uses TRBV28 with TRBJ1-2, with 8 bases identical to TRBD1. The CDR3 length is 15 residues. Per the germline V gene, CDR1 is MDHEN and CDR2 is SYDVKM. The trim removed 2 bases at V and 7 bases at J, leaving 9 bases unmatched.

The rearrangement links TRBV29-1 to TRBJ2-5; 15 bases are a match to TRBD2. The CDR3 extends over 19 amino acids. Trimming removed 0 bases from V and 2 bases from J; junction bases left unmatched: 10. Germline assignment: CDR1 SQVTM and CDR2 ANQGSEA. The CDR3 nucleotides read TGCAGCGTTGAAGATCGGTTGCGGACTAGCGGGAGGGCACAAGAGACCCAGTACTTC. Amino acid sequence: CSVEDRLRTSGRAQETQYF. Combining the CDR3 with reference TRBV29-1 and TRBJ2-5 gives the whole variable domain SAVISQKPSRDICQRGTSLTIQCQVDSQVTMMFWYRQQPGQSLTLIATANQGSEATYESGFVIDKFPISRPNLTFSTLTVSNMSPEDSSIYLCSVEDRLRTSGRAQETQYFGPGTRLLVL.

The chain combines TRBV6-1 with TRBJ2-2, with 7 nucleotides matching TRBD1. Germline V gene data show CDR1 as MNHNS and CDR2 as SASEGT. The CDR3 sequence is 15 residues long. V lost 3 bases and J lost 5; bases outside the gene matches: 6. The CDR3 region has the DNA TGTGCCAGCAGTGAGCCGGGACAGAGAACCGGGGAGCTGTTTTTT. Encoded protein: CASSEPGQRTGELFF.

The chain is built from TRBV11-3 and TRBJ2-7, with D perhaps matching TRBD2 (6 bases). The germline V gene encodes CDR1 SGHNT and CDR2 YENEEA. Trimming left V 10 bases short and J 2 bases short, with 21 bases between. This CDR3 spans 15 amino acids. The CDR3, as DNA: TGTGCCACGCGAATCCCCGGGACTTCCCCCTACGAGCAGTACTTC. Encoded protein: CATRIPGTSPYEQYF. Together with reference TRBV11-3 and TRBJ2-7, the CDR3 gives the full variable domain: EAGVVQSPRYKIIEKKQPVAFWCNPISGHNTLYWYLQNLGQGPELLIRYENEEAVDDSQLPKDRFSAERLKGVDSTLKIQPAELGDSAVYLCATRIPGTSPYEQYFGPGTRLTVT.

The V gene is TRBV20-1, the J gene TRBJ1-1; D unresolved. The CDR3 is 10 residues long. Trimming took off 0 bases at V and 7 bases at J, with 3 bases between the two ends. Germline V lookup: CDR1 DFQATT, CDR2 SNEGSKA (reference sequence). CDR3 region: CSARDVEAFF. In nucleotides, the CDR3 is TGCAGTGCTAGAGACGTTGAAGCTTTCTTT.

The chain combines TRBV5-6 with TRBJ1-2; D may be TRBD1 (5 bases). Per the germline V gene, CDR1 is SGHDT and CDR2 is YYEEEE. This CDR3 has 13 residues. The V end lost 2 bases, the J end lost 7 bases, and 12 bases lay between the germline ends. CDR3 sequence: CASSFRGGTGYTF. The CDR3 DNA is TGTGCCAGCAGCTTTCGTGGAGGGACTGGCTACACCTTC.